This TCR beta chain was observed in a study of T-cell reconstitution after alpha-beta-depleted transplantation in children. Study-level results: It was surviving recipient T cells and thymic progenitors that gave some patients high TCRbeta diversity at day 60. Several hundred graft clones that had expanded were reportedly the source of alpha-beta T cells about two months after transplant.

With respect to this clonotype: Its target is unknown.

Preparing the TCRbeta library involved the use of unique molecular identifiers. TCRdb analysed the PCR reads with MiXCR anew, one entry per CDR3 protein. The sample includes 450,000 to 700,000 distinct CDR3 sequences, roughly a quarter of them seen just once. The CDR3 spans 14 residues. CDR1 and CDR2 (germline): MDHEN, SYDVKM. The V gene lost 10 bases and the J gene lost 6 bases, with 22 bases spanning the gap. The specimen was PBMCs, collected before TCRalphabeta/CD19-depleted stem cell transplant. This clonotype originated in a boy younger than two with Wiskott-Aldrich syndrome, due to receive a stem cell transplant. This sequence joins TRBV28 and TRBJ2-7; D is perhaps TRBD2 (6 bases). CDR3 amino acids: CATVSGAALREQYF. CDR3 bases: TGTGCCACAGTTAGCGGAGCAGCCCTCCGCGAGCAGTACTTC.